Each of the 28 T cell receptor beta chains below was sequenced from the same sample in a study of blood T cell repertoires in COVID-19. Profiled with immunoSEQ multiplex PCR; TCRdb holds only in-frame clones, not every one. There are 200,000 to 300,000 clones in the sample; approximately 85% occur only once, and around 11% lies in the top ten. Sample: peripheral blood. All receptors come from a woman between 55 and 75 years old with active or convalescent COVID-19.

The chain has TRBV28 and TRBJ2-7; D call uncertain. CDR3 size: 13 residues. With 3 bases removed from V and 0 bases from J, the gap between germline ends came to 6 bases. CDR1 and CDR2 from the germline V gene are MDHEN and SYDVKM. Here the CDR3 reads CASSFRVSYEQYF. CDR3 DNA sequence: TGTGCCAGCAGTTTCCGGGTCTCCTACGAGCAGTACTTC.

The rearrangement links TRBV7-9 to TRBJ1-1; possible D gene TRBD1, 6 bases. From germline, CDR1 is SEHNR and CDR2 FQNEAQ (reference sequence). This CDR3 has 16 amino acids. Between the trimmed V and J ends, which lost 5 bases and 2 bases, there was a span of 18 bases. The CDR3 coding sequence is TGTGCCAGCAGCCCCGGGGGGCCGATGCTTAACACTGAAGCTTTCTTT. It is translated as CASSPGGPMLNTEAFF.

CDR3 residues: CASSTGTGGSYEQYF. The CDR3 nucleotides are TGTGCCAGTAGTACGGGGACAGGGGGCAGCTACGAGCAGTACTTC. The V call is TRBV19, the J call TRBJ2-7, with 12 nucleotides matching TRBD1. V gave up 4 bases and J gave up 3 bases; unmatched junction bases: 4. The germline gives CDR1 LNHDA, CDR2 SQIVND (reference sequence). This CDR3 comprises 15 residues.

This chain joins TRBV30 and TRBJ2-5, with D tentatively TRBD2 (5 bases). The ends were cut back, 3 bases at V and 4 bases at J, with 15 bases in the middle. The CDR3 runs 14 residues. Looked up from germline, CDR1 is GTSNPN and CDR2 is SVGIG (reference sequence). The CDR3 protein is CAWRGWRLGETQYF. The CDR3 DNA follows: TGTGCCTGGAGGGGGTGGAGGCTAGGAGAGACCCAGTACTTC.

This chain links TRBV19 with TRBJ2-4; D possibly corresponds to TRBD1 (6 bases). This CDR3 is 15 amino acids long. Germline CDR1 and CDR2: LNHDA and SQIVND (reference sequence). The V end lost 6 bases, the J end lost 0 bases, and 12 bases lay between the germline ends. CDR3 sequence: CASRTGTLAKNIQYF. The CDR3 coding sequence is TGTGCCAGTAGAACCGGGACACTAGCCAAAAACATTCAGTACTTC.

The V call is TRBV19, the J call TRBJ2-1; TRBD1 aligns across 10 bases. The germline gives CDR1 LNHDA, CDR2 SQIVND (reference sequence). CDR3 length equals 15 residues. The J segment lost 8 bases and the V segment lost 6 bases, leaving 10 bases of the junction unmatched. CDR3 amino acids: CASRDRDRGPHEQFF. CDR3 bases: TGTGCCAGTAGGGACCGGGACAGGGGACCGCATGAGCAGTTCTTC.

CDR3: CASSSPRGGLNYGYTF. The CDR3 bases are TGTGCCAGCAGCTCCCCCCGGGGGGGATTAAACTATGGCTACACCTTC. J is TRBJ1-2 and V is TRBV7-9, with a tentative D call TRBD1 (5 bases). Trimming shortened V by 4 bases and J by 2 bases, and 17 bases separated the two germline ends. Germline values: CDR1 SEHNR, CDR2 FQNEAQ (reference sequence). The CDR3 runs to 16 residues.

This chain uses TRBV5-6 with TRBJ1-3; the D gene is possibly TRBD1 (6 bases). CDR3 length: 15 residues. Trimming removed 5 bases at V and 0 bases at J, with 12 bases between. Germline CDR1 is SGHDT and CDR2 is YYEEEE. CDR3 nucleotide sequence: TGTGCCAGCAGGAACCAGGGGATCTCTGGAAACACCATATATTTT. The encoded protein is CASRNQGISGNTIYF.

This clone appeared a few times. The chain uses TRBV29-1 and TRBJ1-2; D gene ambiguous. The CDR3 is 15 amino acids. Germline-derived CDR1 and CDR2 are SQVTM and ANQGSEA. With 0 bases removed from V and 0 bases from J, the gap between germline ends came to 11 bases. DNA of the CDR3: TGCAGCGTTGAAGATTCAGGTGGGCCTAACTATGGCTACACCTTC. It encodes CSVEDSGGPNYGYTF.

For the CDR3, the DNA is TGTGCCAGCAGCCAAGGACAGGGGTCGGAAGCTTTCTTT. It yields the protein CASSQGQGSEAFF. This sequence joins TRBV14 and TRBJ1-1; 8 bases match TRBD1. This CDR3 region has 13 residues. Looked up from germline, CDR1 is SGHDN and CDR2 is FVKESK. V was pared by 1 base and J by 8 bases, with 3 bases of the junction left unmatched.

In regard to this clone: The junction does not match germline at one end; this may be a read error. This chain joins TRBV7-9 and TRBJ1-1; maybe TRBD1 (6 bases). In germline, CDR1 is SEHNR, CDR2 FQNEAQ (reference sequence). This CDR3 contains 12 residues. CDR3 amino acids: CASTLDRRYPAF. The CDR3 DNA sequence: TGTGCCAGCACCCTCGACAGGCGCTACCCCGCTTTC.

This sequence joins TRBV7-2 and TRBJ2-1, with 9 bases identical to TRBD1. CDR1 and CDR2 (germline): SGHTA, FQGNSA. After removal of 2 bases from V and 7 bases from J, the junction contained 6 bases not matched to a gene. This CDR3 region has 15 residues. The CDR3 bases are TGTGCCAGCAGCTTACTGGGACAGGGATCAAATGAGCAGTTCTTC. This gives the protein CASSLLGQGSNEQFF.

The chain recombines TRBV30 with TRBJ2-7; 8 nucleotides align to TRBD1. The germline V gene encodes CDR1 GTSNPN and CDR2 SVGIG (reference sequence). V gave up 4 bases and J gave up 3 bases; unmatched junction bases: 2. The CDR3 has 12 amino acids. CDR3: CAWTGTGYEQYF. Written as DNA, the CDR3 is TGTGCCTGGACCGGGACAGGCTACGAGCAGTACTTC.

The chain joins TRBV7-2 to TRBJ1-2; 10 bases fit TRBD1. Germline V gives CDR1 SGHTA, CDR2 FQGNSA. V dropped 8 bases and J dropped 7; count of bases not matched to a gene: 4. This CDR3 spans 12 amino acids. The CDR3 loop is CASSGQGFGYTF. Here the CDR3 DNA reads TGTGCCAGCTCGGGACAGGGGTTTGGCTACACCTTC.

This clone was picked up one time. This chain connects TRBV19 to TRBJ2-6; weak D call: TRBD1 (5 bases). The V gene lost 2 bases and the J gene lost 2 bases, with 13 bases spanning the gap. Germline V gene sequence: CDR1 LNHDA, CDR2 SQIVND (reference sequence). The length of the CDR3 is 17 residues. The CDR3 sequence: CASSIWGAAPGANVLTF. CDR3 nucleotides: TGTGCCAGTAGTATATGGGGCGCGGCCCCTGGGGCCAACGTCCTGACTTTC.

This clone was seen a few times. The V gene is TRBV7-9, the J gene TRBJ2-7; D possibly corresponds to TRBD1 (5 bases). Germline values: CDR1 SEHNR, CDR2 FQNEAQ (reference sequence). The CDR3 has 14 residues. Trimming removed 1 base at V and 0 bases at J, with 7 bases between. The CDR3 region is CASSLVGASYEQYF. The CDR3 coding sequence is TGTGCCAGCAGCTTAGTTGGGGCCTCCTACGAGCAGTACTTC. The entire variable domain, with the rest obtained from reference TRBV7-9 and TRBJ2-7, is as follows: DTGVSQNPRHKITKRGQNVTFRCDPISEHNRLYWYRQTLGQGPEFLTYFQNEAQLEKSRLLSDRFSAERPKGSFSTLEIQRTEQGDSAMYLCASSLVGASYEQYFGPGTRLTVT.

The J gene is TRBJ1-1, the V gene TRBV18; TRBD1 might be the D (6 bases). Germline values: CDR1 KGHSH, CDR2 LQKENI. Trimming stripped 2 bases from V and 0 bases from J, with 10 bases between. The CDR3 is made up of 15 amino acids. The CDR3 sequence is CASSPSTGMNTEAFF. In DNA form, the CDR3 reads TGTGCCAGCTCACCATCGACAGGCATGAACACTGAAGCTTTCTTT.

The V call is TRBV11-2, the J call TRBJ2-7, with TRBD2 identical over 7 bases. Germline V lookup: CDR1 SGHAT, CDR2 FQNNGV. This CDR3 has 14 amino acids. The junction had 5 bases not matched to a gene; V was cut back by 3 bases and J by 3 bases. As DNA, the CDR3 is TGTGCCAGCAGCTTCACTAGCGACAGCTACGAGCAGTACTTC. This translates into CASSFTSDSYEQYF.

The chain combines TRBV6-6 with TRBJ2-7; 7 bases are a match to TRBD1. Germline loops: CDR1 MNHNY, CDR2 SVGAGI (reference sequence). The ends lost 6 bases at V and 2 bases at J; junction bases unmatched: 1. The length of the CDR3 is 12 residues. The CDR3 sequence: CASSGQAYEQYF. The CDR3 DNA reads TGTGCCAGCAGCGGACAGGCCTACGAGCAGTACTTC.

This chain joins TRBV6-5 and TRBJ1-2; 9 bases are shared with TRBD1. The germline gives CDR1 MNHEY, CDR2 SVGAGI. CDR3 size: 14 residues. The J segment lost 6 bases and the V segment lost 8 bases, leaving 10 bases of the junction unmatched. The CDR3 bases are TGTGCCAGCGAAAGGACAGGGACAGGGCATGGCTACACCTTC. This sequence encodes CASERTGTGHGYTF.

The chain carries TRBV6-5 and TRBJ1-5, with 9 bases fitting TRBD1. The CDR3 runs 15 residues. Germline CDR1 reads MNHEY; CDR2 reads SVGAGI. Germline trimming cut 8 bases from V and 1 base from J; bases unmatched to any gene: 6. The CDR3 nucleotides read TGTGCCAGCCTAACAGGGGGCTGGAGCAATCAGCCCCAGCATTTT. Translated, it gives CASLTGGWSNQPQHF.

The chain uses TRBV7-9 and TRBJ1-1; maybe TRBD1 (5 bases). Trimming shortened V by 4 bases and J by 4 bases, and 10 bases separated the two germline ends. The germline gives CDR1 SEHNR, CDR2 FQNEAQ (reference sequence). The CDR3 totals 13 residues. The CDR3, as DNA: TGTGCCAGCAGCTACCGGGGGGGCACTGAAGCTTTCTTT. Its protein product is CASSYRGGTEAFF. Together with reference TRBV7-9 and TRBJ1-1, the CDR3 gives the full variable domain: DTGVSQNPRHKITKRGQNVTFRCDPISEHNRLYWYRQTLGQGPEFLTYFQNEAQLEKSRLLSDRFSAERPKGSFSTLEIQRTEQGDSAMYLCASSYRGGTEAFFGQGTRLTVV.

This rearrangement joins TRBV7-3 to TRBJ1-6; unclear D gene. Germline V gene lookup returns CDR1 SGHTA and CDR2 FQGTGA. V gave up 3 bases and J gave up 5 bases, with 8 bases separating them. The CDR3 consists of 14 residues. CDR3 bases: TGTGCCAGCAGCTTGGTCAGGAATAATTCACCCCTCCACTTT. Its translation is CASSLVRNNSPLHF.

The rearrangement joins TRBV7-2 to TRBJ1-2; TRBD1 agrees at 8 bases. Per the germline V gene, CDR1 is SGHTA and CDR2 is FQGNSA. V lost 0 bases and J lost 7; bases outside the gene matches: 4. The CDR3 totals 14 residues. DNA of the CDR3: TGTGCCAGCAGCTTAGCGGGACAGGTATCTGGCTACACCTTC. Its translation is CASSLAGQVSGYTF.

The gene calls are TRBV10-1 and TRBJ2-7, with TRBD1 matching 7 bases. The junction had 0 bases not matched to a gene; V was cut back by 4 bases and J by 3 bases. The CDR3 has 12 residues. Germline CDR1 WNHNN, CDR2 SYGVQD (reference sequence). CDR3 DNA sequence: TGCGCCAGCAGTGGACAGGGCTACGAGCAGTACTTC. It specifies CASSGQGYEQYF.

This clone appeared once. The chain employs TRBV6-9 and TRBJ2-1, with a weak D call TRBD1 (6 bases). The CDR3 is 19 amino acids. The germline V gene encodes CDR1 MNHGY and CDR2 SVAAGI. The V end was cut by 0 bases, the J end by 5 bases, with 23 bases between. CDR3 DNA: TGTGCCAGCAGTTATTCTGGACAGCCCACCCTGTTCCACGACAATGAGCAGTTCTTC. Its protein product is CASSYSGQPTLFHDNEQFF.

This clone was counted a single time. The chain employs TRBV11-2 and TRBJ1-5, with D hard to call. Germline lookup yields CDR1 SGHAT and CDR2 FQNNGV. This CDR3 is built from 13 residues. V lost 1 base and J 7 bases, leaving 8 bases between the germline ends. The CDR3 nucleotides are TGTGCCAGCAGCTTAGGGGCTGAACAGCCCCAGCATTTT. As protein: CASSLGAEQPQHF.

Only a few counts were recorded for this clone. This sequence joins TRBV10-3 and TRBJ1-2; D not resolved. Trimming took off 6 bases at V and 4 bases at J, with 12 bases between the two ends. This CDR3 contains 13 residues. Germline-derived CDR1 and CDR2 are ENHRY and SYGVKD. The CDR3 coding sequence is TGTGCCATCAGAGGGCGGGGAGGCTATGGCTACACCTTC. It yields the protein CAIRGRGGYGYTF.